A selection of T cell receptor beta chains follows, all from one sample in a study of cytomegalovirus exposure and HLA in healthy donors. Data came from immunoSEQ multiplex PCR; TCRdb stores just in-frame clones and leaves some out. The sample contains around 94,000 clones, 81% of which appear only once. Sequencing was done on a sample of PBMCs. Receptors originate from a human donor in good health. Each CDR3 is given with its conserved first and last residue. D genes are given only for firm matches. A row's size may be missing; if present it is once, few, many or a size class.

D gene	V gene	clone size	J gene	CDR3 protein	CDR3 DNA
.	TRBV18	.	TRBJ2-5	CASSPLERQTQYF	TGTGCCAGCTCACCACTGGAGCGGCAGACCCAGTACTTC
TRBD1	TRBV30	.	TRBJ1-5	CAWTYRGGNQPQHF	TGTGCCTGGACATACAGGGGAGGCAATCAGCCCCAGCATTTT
.	TRBV18	.	TRBJ2-1	CASSRETPNNEQFF	TGTGCCAGCTCACGAGAAACCCCTAACAATGAGCAGTTCTTC
TRBD2	TRBV27	.	TRBJ2-3	CASSLPGLAGGLDTQYF	TGTGCCAGCAGTTTACCGGGACTAGCGGGAGGGTTAGATACGCAGTATTTT
.	TRBV4-3	.	TRBJ2-7	CASSQRGRGGNEQYF	TGCGCCAGCAGCCAAAGGGGAAGGGGAGGCAACGAGCAGTACTTC
.	TRBV27	.	TRBJ2-2	CASNRVPSNTGELFF	TGTGCCAGCAACAGGGTCCCATCGAACACCGGGGAGCTGTTTTTT
.	TRBV5-8	.	TRBJ1-3	CASSLQGNSGNTIYF	TGTGCCAGCAGCTTGCAGGGAAACTCTGGAAACACCATATATTTT
TRBD1	TRBV5-1	.	TRBJ2-7	CASRLGGADYEQYF	TGCGCCAGCAGACTAGGGGGCGCCGACTACGAGCAGTACTTC
TRBD1	TRBV5-8	few	TRBJ2-3	CASSLGQGLHTDTQYF	TGTGCCAGCAGCTTGGGACAGGGCCTGCACACAGATACGCAGTATTTT
.	TRBV7-2	.	TRBJ1-6	CASSWANSPLHF	TGTGCCAGCAGCTGGGCTAATTCGCCCCTCCACTTT
.	TRBV19	.	TRBJ1-4	CASSARGGPEKLFF	TGTGCCAGTAGTGCTCGGGGGGGCCCCGAAAAACTGTTTTTT
.	TRBV7-9	.	TRBJ1-2	CASSPGQNYGYTF	TGTGCCAGCAGCCCTGGACAGAACTATGGCTACACCTTC
TRBD2	TRBV7-3	.	TRBJ2-7	CASSLAGGPEEQYF	TGTGCCAGCAGCTTAGCGGGAGGGCCGGAAGAGCAGTACTTC
.	TRBV13	.	TRBJ1-6	CASSPNREPPLHF	TGTGCCAGCAGCCCCAACAGGGAGCCACCCCTCCACTTT
.	TRBV27	.	TRBJ2-3	CASSLRGLRRTDTQYF	TGTGCCAGCAGTTTGCGGGGGCTGAGAAGGACAGATACGCAGTATTTT
TRBD2	TRBV19	.	TRBJ2-7	CATSVVGTSGRGISWSYEQYF	TGTGCCACCTCCGTCGTCGGGACTAGCGGGAGAGGTATAAGTTGGTCCTACGAGCAGTACTTC
TRBD2	TRBV25-1	.	TRBJ2-3	CASSEGLASGRARNTQYF	TGTGCCAGCAGTGAAGGCTTGGCTAGCGGGAGGGCCCGCAATACGCAGTATTTT
.	TRBV29-1	.	TRBJ2-4	CSVESPGRQKVIQYF	TGCAGCGTCGAGTCCCCAGGGCGACAAAAGGTCATTCAGTACTTC
.	TRBV27	.	TRBJ1-1	CASSRDRSHTEAFF	TGTGCCAGCAGTCGCGACAGGTCCCACACTGAAGCTTTCTTT
TRBD1	TRBV4-3	.	TRBJ2-1	CASSQMDRIRGNEQFF	TGCGCCAGCAGCCAAATGGACAGGATAAGGGGGAATGAGCAGTTCTTC
.	TRBV27	.	TRBJ1-2	CASSRLSGGIWDYGYTF	TGTGCCAGCAGCCGTCTCTCGGGGGGGATCTGGGACTATGGCTACACCTTC
TRBD1	TRBV10-1	.	TRBJ2-2	CASEGTEKPGELFF	TGCGCCAGCGAAGGGACAGAAAAACCCGGGGAGCTGTTTTTT
TRBD1	TRBV29-1	.	TRBJ1-5	CSVASGTGNNQPQHF	TGCAGCGTCGCGTCCGGGACAGGGAATAATCAGCCCCAGCATTTT
TRBD1	TRBV2	.	TRBJ1-2	CASRGERTGVFGYTF	TGTGCCAGCAGGGGGGAGCGGACAGGGGTCTTTGGCTACACCTTC
.	TRBV7-6	.	TRBJ2-2	CASSLAGGGELFF	TGTGCCAGCAGCTTAGCGGGAGGTGGGGAGCTGTTTTTT
.	TRBV6-5	.	TRBJ2-2	CASSPDRNTGELFF	TGTGCCAGCAGCCCAGACAGGAACACCGGGGAGCTGTTTTTT
TRBD2	TRBV7-8	.	TRBJ2-1	CASSFVAGEFNEQFF	TGTGCCAGCAGCTTTGTAGCGGGAGAGTTCAATGAGCAGTTCTTC
.	TRBV7-3	few	TRBJ2-1	CASSLSRVNEQFF	TGTGCCAGCAGCTTAAGCAGGGTCAATGAGCAGTTCTTC
TRBD1	TRBV7-2	.	TRBJ2-6	CASSPSDRGRSGANVLTF	TGTGCCAGCAGCCCGTCGGACAGGGGGCGGTCTGGGGCCAACGTCCTGACTTTC
TRBD2	TRBV4-1	.	TRBJ2-2	CASAGGGGELFF	TGCGCCAGTGCGGGGGGCGGCGGGGAGCTGTTTTTT
TRBD1	TRBV29-1	.	TRBJ1-4	CSVERQGVGKLFF	TGCAGCGTTGAACGGCAGGGGGTGGGAAAACTGTTTTTT
.	TRBV19	.	TRBJ2-3	CASSPSPVTDTQYF	TGTGCCAGTAGTCCTAGTCCTGTCACAGATACGCAGTATTTT
TRBD2	TRBV10-3	.	TRBJ2-1	CAISGGGYNEQFF	TGTGCCATCAGTGGCGGGGGGTACAATGAGCAGTTCTTC
TRBD2	TRBV6-1	.	TRBJ2-2	CASSRTRPGELFF	TGTGCCAGCAGCCGGACTAGGCCCGGGGAGCTGTTTTTT
.	TRBV9	.	TRBJ2-1	CASSVNWGVAEQFF	TGTGCCAGCAGCGTAAACTGGGGAGTAGCTGAGCAGTTCTTC